This TCR beta chain stems from a study of human T cells and chemical hapten exposure. TCRdb re-derived calls from the RACE reads in MiXCR, one entry per CDR3 protein. Of around 300,000 distinct CDR3 sequences detected, around 7% appear once; the ten largest clones hold 8.4%. Time point denoted: patch test 1, 2 weeks after DPC sensitization. Treatment denoted: therapeutic diphenylcyclopropenone sensitization with weekly scalp DPC. Patches went on only after blood had been drawn each time. The template was total RNA from unfractionated whole blood. CDR3 length: 13 residues. The V gene lost 3 bases and the J gene lost 6 bases, with 11 bases spanning the gap. The germline V gene has CDR1 SGDLS and CDR2 YYNGEE. Findings of the study overall: After DPC sensitization, TCRs above 1 in 1000 frequency showed no change.

Worth noting for this clonotype: Its antigen is undetermined.

This receptor was identified in a woman younger than 35 with alopecia areata. Some clones in this sample may be carry-over from other donors' samples. The sample was whole blood, taken in connection with sensitization to the hapten diphenylcyclopropenone (DPC). The chain carries TRBV9 and TRBJ2-3, with unresolved D. The CDR3 region is CASSASDPDTQYF. CDR3 in DNA: TGTGCCAGCAGCGCGTCAGACCCGGATACGCAGTATTTT.